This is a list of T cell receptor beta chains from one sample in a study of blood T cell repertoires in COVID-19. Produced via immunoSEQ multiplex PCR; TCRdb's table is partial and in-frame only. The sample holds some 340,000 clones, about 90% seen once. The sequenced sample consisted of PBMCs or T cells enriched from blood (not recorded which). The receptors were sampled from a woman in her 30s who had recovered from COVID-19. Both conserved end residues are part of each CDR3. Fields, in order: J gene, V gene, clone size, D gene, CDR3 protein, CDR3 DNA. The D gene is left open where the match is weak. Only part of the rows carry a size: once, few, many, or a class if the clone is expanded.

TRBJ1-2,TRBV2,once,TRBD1,CASSEAGPGQGVRSGYGYTF,TGTGCCAGCAGTGAAGCGGGTCCGGGACAGGGGGTTCGGTCGGGCTATGGCTACACCTTC
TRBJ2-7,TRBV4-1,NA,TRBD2,CATSRLAGGDSYEQYF,TGCGCCACCAGCCGACTAGCGGGGGGAGATTCCTACGAGCAGTACTTC
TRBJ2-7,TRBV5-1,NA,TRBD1,CASRFGTGVYEQYF,TGCGCCAGCAGGTTTGGGACAGGGGTCTACGAGCAGTACTTC
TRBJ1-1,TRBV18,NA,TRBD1,CASSPMTGAGIANTEAFF,TGTGCCAGCTCACCAATGACAGGGGCCGGAATAGCGAACACTGAAGCTTTCTTT
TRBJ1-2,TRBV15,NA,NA,CATSPSQGHSYGYTF,TGTGCCACCAGCCCGAGCCAGGGCCATTCCTATGGCTACACCTTC
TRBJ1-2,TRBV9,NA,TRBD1,CASSSQTGLFGYGYTF,TGTGCCAGCAGCTCTCAGACAGGGCTGTTCGGTTACGGCTACACCTTC
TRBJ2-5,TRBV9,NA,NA,CASSPDFGTQYF,TGTGCCAGCAGTCCGGACTTCGGGACCCAGTACTTC
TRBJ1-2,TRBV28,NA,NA,CASGAPAGPGGGYTF,TGTGCCAGCGGTGCCCCGGCTGGGCCTGGAGGGGGCTACACCTTC
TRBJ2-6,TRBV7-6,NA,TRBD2,CASSFPLAGGPGANVLTF,TGTGCCAGCAGCTTCCCCTTAGCGGGGGGGCCTGGGGCCAACGTCCTGACTTTC
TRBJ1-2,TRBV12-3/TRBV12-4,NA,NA,CASSLALRGGYTF,TGTGCCAGCAGTTTAGCGCTCAGGGGAGGCTACACCTTC
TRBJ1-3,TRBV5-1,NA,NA,CASSLGPRGSSGNTIYF,TGCGCCAGCAGCTTGGGCCCCAGGGGTAGTTCTGGAAACACCATATATTTT
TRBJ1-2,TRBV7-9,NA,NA,CASSRAGPANYGYTF,TGTGCCAGCAGTCGAGCGGGACCCGCTAACTATGGCTACACCTTC